This T cell receptor beta chain appears in the sequencing data of a study of blood T cell repertoires in COVID-19. The overall study: Some COVID-19 samples were acute and others convalescent; all came from the United States, Italy and Spain. T cells, B-cell-depleted T cells, or PBMCs supplied cDNA or gDNA.

Original analysis: Reference gene primer amplification in the assay estimated nucleated cell counts. TCRdb's table, derived via immunoSEQ multiplex PCR, lists solely in-frame clones and lacks some. That table supplies the V and J calls and clone size; D and trimming were determined from the DNA. The sample records around 310,000 clones, approximately 87% being singletons. From germline, CDR1 is SGHRS and CDR2 YFSETQ. Losses at the gene ends were 5 bases for V and 4 bases for J; bases not matched to a gene: 8. This CDR3 is 15 amino acids long. Sequencing was carried out using peripheral blood. This TCR was recovered from a woman aged 50 to 65 with active or convalescent COVID-19. The V gene is TRBV5-1, the J gene TRBJ2-7; the match to TRBD1 covers 11 bases. The CDR3 DNA follows: TGCGCCAGCAGTGGACAGGGGGCGAGATCTTACGAGCAGTACTTC. Its protein is CASSGQGARSYEQYF.